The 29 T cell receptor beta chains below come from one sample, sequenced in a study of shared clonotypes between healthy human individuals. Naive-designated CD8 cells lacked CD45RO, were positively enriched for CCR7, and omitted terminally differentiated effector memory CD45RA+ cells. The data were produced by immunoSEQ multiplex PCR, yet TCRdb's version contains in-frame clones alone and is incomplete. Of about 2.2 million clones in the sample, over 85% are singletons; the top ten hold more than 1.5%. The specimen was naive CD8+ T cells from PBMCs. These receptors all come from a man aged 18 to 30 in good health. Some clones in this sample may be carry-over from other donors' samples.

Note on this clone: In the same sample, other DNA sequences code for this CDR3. The CDR3 DNA reads TGTGCCTGGAGTGTAGGTAATGAGCAGTTCTTC. Translating it yields CAWSVGNEQFF. V usage is TRBV30 and J usage is TRBJ2-1; D not resolved. Germline V gene lookup returns CDR1 GTSNPN and CDR2 SVGIG (reference sequence). V was shortened by 0 bases and J by 7 bases, with 4 bases between the two germline ends. The CDR3 loop spans 11 amino acids.

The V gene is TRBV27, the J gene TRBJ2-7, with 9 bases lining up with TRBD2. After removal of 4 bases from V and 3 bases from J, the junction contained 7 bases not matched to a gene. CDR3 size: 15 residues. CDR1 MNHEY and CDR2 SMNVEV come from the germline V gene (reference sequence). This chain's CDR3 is CASSSLAGSVYEQYF. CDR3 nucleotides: TGTGCCAGCAGTTCTCTAGCGGGGAGTGTCTACGAGCAGTACTTC.

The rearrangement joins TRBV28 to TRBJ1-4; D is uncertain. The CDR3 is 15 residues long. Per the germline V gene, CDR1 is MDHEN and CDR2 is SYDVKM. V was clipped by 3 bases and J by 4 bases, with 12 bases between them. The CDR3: CASSFRTDDNEKLFF. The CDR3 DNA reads TGTGCCAGCAGTTTTCGGACGGATGATAATGAAAAACTGTTTTTT.

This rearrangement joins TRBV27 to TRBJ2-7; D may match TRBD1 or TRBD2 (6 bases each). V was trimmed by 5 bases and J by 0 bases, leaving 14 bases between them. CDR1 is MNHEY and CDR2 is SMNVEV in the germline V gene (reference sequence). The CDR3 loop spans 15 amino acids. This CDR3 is CASSGLGGHSYEQYF. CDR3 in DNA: TGTGCCAGCAGTGGCCTGGGGGGCCACTCCTACGAGCAGTACTTC.

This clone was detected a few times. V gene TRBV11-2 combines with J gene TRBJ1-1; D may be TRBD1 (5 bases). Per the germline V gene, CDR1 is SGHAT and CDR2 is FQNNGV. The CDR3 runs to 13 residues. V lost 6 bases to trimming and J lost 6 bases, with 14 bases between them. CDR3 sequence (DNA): TGTGCCAGCAGATTTGCAGGGTCCCCTGAAGCTTTCTTT. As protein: CASRFAGSPEAFF.

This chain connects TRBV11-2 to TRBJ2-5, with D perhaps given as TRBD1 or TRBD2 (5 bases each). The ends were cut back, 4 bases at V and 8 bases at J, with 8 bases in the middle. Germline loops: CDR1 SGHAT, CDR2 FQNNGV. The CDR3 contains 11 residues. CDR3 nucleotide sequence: TGTGCCAGCAGCTGGGGGTCAACCCAGTACTTC. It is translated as CASSWGSTQYF.

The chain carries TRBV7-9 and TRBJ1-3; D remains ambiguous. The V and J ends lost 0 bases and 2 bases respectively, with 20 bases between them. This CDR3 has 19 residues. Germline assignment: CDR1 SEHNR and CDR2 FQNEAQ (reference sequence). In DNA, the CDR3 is TGTGCCAGCAGCTTAGCGAGGCAGCAGCCGGGTTTGGCTGGAAACACCATATATTTT. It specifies CASSLARQQPGLAGNTIYF.

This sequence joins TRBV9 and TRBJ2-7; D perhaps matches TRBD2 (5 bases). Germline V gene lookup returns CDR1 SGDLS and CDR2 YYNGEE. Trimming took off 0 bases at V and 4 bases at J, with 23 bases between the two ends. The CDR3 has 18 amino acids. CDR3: CASSVGRVASCGRYEQYF. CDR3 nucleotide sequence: TGTGCCAGCAGCGTAGGCCGGGTAGCGTCATGCGGAAGATACGAGCAGTACTTC. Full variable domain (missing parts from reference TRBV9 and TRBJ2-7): DSGVTQTPKHLITATGQRVTLRCSPRSGDLSVYWYQQSLDQGLQFLIQYYNGEERAKGNILERFSAQQFPDLHSELNLSSLELGDSALYFCASSVGRVASCGRYEQYFGPGTRLTVT.

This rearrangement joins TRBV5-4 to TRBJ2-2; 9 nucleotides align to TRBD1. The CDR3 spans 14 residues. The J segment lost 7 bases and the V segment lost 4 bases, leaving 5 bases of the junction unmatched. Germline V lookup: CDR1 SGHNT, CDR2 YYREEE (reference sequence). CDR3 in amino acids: CASSTGGAVGELFF. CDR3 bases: TGTGCCAGCAGCACAGGGGGCGCGGTCGGGGAGCTGTTTTTT. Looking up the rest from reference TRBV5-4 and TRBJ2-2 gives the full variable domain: ETGVTQSPTHLIKTRGQQVTLRCSSQSGHNTVSWYQQALGQGPQFIFQYYREEENGRGNFPPRFSGLQFPNYSSELNVNALELDDSALYLCASSTGGAVGELFFGEGSRLTVL.

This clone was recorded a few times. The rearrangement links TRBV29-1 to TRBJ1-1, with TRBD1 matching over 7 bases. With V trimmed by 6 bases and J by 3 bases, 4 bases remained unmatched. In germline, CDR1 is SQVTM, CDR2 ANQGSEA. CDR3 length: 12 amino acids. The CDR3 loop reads CSVTGSDTEAFF. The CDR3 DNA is TGCAGCGTGACAGGGTCGGACACTGAAGCTTTCTTT.

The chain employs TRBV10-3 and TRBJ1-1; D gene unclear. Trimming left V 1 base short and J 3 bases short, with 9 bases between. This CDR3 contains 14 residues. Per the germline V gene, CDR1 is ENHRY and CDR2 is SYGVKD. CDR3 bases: TGTGCCATCAGTGAGTTTGGTGGGGACACTGAAGCTTTCTTT. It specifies CAISEFGGDTEAFF.

The CDR3 sequence: CASSPPQGGQPQHF. The CDR3 DNA follows: TGTGCCAGCAGCCCCCCCCAAGGAGGTCAGCCCCAGCATTTT. The V gene is TRBV28, the J gene TRBJ1-5; unclear D gene. Trimming took 6 bases from V and 6 from J, leaving 15 bases between them. The CDR3 length is 14 residues. Germline assignment: CDR1 MDHEN and CDR2 SYDVKM.

The CDR3, as DNA: TGTGCCAGCAGCTCCAAGGGCCGGATGCAGGATACGCAGTATTTT. This encodes CASSSKGRMQDTQYF. The V and J genes are TRBV7-3 and TRBJ2-3; D is ambiguous. The germline V gene has CDR1 SGHTA and CDR2 FQGTGA. This CDR3 is 15 amino acids long. V lost 4 bases and J lost 6, with 17 bases in between.

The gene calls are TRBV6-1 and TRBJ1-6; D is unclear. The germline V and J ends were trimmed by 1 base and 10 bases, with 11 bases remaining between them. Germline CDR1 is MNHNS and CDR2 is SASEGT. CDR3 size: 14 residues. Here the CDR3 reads CASSEERARSPLHF. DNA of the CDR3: TGTGCCAGCAGTGAAGAAAGGGCTCGGTCACCCCTCCACTTT.

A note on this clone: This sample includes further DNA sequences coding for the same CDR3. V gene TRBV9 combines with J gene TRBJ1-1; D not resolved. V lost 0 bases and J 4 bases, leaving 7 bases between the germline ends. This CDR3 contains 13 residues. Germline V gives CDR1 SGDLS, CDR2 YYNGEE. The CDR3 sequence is CASSVGVGTEAFF. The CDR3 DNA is TGTGCCAGCAGCGTAGGGGTAGGCACTGAAGCTTTCTTT.

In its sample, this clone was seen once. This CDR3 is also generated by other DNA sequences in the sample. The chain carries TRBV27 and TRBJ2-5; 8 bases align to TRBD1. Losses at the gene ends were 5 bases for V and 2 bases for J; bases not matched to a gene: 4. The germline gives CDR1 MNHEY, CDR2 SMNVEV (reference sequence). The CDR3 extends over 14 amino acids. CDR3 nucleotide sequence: TGTGCCAGCAGTCCCGGACAGGGACAAGAGACCCAGTACTTC. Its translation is CASSPGQGQETQYF.

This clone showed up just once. The CDR3 nucleotides are TGTGCCAGCAGTTTAATCGGACAGGGGGTGACAGATACGCAGTATTTT. The encoded protein is CASSLIGQGVTDTQYF. J is TRBJ2-3 and V is TRBV28; TRBD1 matches 10 bases. Per germline, CDR1 MDHEN and CDR2 SYDVKM. The CDR3 runs to 16 residues. J gave up 3 bases and V 2 bases, and 5 bases lay outside the gene matches.

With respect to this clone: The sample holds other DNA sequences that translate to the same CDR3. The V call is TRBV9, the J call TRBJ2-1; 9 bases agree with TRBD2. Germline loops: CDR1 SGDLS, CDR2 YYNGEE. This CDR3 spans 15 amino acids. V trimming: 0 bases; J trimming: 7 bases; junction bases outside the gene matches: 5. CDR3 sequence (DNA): TGTGCCAGCAGCGTAGATAGCGGGAGAAGTAATGAGCAGTTCTTC. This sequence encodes CASSVDSGRSNEQFF.

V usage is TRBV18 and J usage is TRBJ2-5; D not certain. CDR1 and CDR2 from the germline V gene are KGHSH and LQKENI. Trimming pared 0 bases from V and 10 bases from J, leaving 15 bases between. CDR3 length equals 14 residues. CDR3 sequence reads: CASSPPIGQQGQYF. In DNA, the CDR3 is TGTGCCAGCTCACCACCTATAGGGCAGCAAGGCCAGTACTTC.

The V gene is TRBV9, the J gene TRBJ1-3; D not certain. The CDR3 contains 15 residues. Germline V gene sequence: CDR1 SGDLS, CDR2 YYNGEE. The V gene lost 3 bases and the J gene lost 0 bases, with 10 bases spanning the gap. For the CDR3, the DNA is TGTGCCAGCAGCGCCACCTACTACTCTGGAAACACCATATATTTT. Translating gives CASSATYYSGNTIYF.

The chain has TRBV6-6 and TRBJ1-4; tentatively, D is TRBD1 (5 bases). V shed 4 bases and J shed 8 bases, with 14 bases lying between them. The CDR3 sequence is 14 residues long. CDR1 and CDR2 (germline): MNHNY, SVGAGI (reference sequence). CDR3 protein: CASSFKDRQEKLFF. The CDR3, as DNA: TGTGCCAGCAGTTTCAAGGATCGACAGGAAAAACTGTTTTTT.

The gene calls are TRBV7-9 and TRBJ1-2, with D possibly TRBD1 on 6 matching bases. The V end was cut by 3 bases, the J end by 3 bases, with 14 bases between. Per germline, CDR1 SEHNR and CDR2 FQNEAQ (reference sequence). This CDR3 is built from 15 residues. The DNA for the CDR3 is TGTGCCAGCAGCTTTCCCCGGGGGGCTGACTATGGCTACACCTTC. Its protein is CASSFPRGADYGYTF. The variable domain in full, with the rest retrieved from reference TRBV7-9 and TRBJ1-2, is DTGVSQNPRHKITKRGQNVTFRCDPISEHNRLYWYRQTLGQGPEFLTYFQNEAQLEKSRLLSDRFSAERPKGSFSTLEIQRTEQGDSAMYLCASSFPRGADYGYTFGSGTRLTVV.

CDR3 loop: CASSQATHSRGSGELFF. The CDR3, as DNA: TGCGCCAGCAGCCAAGCGACCCACTCGAGGGGCTCTGGGGAGCTGTTTTTT. The J gene is TRBJ2-2, the V gene TRBV4-3; D could derive from TRBD1 or TRBD2 (5 bases each). CDR1 is LGHNA, CDR2 YSLEER, per germline. The CDR3 loop spans 17 amino acids. The germline V and J ends were trimmed by 1 base and 8 bases, with 20 bases remaining between them.

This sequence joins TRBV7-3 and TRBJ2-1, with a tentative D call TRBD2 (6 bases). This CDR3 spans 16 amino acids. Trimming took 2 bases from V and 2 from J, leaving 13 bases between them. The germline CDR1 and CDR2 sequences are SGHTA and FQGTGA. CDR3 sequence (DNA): TGTGCCAGCAGCTTAGAGGGAGGCCGGGCCTACAATGAGCAGTTCTTC. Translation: CASSLEGGRAYNEQFF.

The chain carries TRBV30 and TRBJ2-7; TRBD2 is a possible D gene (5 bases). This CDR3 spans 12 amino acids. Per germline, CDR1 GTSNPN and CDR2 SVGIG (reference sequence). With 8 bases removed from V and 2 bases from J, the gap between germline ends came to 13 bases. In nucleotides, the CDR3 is TGTGCCGTGTTGAGGGCGCCCTACGAGCAGTACTTC. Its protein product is CAVLRAPYEQYF.

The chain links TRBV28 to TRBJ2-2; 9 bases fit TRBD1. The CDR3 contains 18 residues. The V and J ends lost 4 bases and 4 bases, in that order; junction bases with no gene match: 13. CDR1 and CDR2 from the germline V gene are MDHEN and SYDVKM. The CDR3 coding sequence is TGTGCCAGCAGTTCCCAACGGAACAGGGGGCGCGCCACCGGGGAGCTGTTTTTT. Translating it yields CASSSQRNRGRATGELFF.

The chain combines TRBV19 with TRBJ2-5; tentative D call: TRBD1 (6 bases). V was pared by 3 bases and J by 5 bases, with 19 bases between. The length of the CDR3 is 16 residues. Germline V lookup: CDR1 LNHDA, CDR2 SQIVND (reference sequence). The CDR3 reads CASSIYRESGAETQYF. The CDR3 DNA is TGTGCCAGTAGTATTTACAGGGAAAGTGGAGCGGAGACCCAGTACTTC.

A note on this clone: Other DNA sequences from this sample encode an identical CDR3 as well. In nucleotides, the CDR3 is TGTGCCAGCAGCTCCTCCGGGACAGCCTACGAGCAGTACTTC. Translated, it gives CASSSSGTAYEQYF. V usage is TRBV7-9 and J usage is TRBJ2-7; 7 nucleotides match TRBD1. The J segment lost 2 bases and the V segment lost 4 bases, leaving 5 bases of the junction unmatched. The CDR3 runs to 14 residues. Germline V gene data show CDR1 as SEHNR and CDR2 as FQNEAQ (reference sequence). The full variable domain, with the rest looked up from reference TRBV7-9 and TRBJ2-7, is DTGVSQNPRHKITKRGQNVTFRCDPISEHNRLYWYRQTLGQGPEFLTYFQNEAQLEKSRLLSDRFSAERPKGSFSTLEIQRTEQGDSAMYLCASSSSGTAYEQYFGPGTRLTVT.

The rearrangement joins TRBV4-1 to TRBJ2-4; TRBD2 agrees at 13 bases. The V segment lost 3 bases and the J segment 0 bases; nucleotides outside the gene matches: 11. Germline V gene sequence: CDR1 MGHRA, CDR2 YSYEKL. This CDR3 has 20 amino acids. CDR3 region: CASSHPGLAGELLAKNIQYF. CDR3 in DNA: TGCGCCAGCAGCCACCCCGGACTAGCGGGAGAGTTGCTAGCCAAAAACATTCAGTACTTC.